This section outlines one T cell receptor beta chain sequence together with its context. Antigen specificity is unknown. TCRdb's copy holds only in-frame clones and misses some; the assay was immunoSEQ multiplex PCR. The table has 300,000 to 350,000 clones, about 86% seen once. This sample was included in a study of Ad26.COV2.S vaccination and SARS-CoV-2 variants. Across the whole study: Intramuscularly, Ad26.COV2.S was given either once or twice, 56 days apart.

Treatment defined: about 20 received Ad26.COV2.S at low or high dose, single or two shots; 5 received placebo; per-sample allocation not given. Samples analyzed were those drawn on day 63 after the first vaccine or placebo injection. At a Boston site, the person donating was an adult of 18-55 years. The study's findings and limits: Responses of T cells in total may have been underestimated by the TCR breadth and depth analyses. Spike-specific TCR breadth was greater in vaccine than placebo recipients.

Germline V gene data show CDR1 as SGHAT and CDR2 as FQNNGV. The length of the CDR3 is 16 residues. Trimming at V came to 2 bases and at J to 1 base, leaving 4 bases not matched to a gene. The starting material was peripheral blood, obtained in a trial of Ad26.COV2.S vaccine versus placebo. This sequence joins TRBV11-2 and TRBJ2-4; 8 bases agree with TRBD1. This clonotype was obtained from a person between 18 and 59 years old who received the Ad26.COV2.S COVID-19 vaccine or a placebo. The CDR3 DNA is TGTGCCAGCAGCTTATCACAGGGGGTTGCCAAAAACATTCAGTACTTC. This gives the protein CASSLSQGVAKNIQYF.